The next 19 T cell receptor beta chains were all read from a single sample in a study of patients and donors after allogeneic stem cell transplantation. MiXCR, run by TCRdb on the RT-PCR reads, gives a single entry per CDR3 protein. Among 150,000 to 200,000 distinct CDR3 sequences listed, 40% to 45% were seen once. Material for sequencing was blood, either unsorted or a sorted T cell fraction (not recorded which). The receptors were gathered from a human donor who was either an allogeneic HSCT recipient or a stem cell or donor lymphocyte infusion donor (not recorded which). It is not recorded whose cells these are; they may come from a transplant donor.

The genes are TRBV9 and TRBJ2-1; D ambiguous. V shed 0 bases and J shed 13 bases, with 11 bases lying between them. The CDR3 loop spans 12 amino acids. Germline V gene sequence: CDR1 SGDLS, CDR2 YYNGEE. The CDR3 is CASSVVAGDQFF. CDR3 sequence (DNA): TGTGCCAGCAGCGTAGTTGCTGGAGATCAGTTCTTC.

The chain couples TRBV30 to TRBJ1-5; 10 nucleotides line up with TRBD1. Unmatched junction bases numbered 4, after V lost 1 base and J lost 7 bases. This CDR3 comprises 14 residues. CDR1 GTSNPN and CDR2 SVGIG come from the germline V gene (reference sequence). CDR3 coding DNA: TGTGCCTGGAGTGGGGGACAGGGGAAACAGCCCCAGCATTTT. Encoded protein: CAWSGGQGKQPQHF.

The chain carries TRBV29-1 and TRBJ2-7, with D possibly TRBD1 on 6 matching bases. Trimming removed 3 bases at V and 5 bases at J, with 17 bases between. The CDR3 loop spans 14 amino acids. Germline lookup yields CDR1 SQVTM and CDR2 ANQGSEA. CDR3 nucleotide sequence: TGCAGCGTTGAGGTAACAGGGAAGAACGACGAGCAGTACTTC. Translation: CSVEVTGKNDEQYF.

In this sample, this clonotype turned up a few times. The chain couples TRBV7-2 to TRBJ1-5; D is unresolved. V gave up 4 bases and J gave up 4 bases, with 11 bases separating them. This CDR3 has 14 amino acids. CDR1 SGHTA and CDR2 FQGNSA come from the germline V gene. CDR3 in DNA: TGTGCCAGCAGCTCCCCGGCTGCGAATCAGCCCCAGCATTTT. As protein: CASSSPAANQPQHF.

V and J are TRBV25-1 and TRBJ1-4; tentative D call: TRBD1 (5 bases). CDR1 is MGHDK and CDR2 is SYGVNS in the germline V gene. The CDR3 is 13 amino acids. Trimming removed 8 bases from V and 5 bases from J, with 12 bases in between. The CDR3 region is CASGGRSNEKLFF. As DNA, the CDR3 is TGTGCCAGCGGGGGACGGTCGAATGAAAAACTGTTTTTT.

This rearrangement joins TRBV6-5 to TRBJ1-6; D is undetermined. In germline, CDR1 is MNHEY, CDR2 SVGAGI. The V gene lost 7 bases and the J gene lost 5 bases, with 9 bases spanning the gap. This CDR3 has 13 amino acids. CDR3 residues: CASNQFNNSPLHF. CDR3 nucleotides: TGTGCCAGCAATCAGTTTAATAATTCACCCCTCCACTTT.

The rearrangement links TRBV28 to TRBJ2-3; no firm D call. CDR3 length: 15 amino acids. Looked up from germline, CDR1 is MDHEN and CDR2 is SYDVKM. The V gene lost 6 bases and the J gene lost 2 bases, with 15 bases spanning the gap. This chain's CDR3 is CASSPPGPVTDTQYF. The CDR3 nucleotides read TGTGCCAGCAGCCCACCGGGCCCTGTCACAGATACGCAGTATTTT.

This rearrangement joins TRBV24-1 to TRBJ2-1; D unresolved. CDR1 KGHDR and CDR2 SFDVKD come from the germline V gene. V was shortened by 3 bases and J by 6 bases, with 5 bases between the two germline ends. CDR3 length equals 12 residues. CDR3 region: CATSDPRNEQFF. CDR3 bases: TGTGCCACCAGTGATCCCCGCAATGAGCAGTTCTTC.

J is TRBJ2-5 and V is TRBV9, with D perhaps TRBD2 (5 bases). The CDR3 is 13 residues long. Germline-derived CDR1 and CDR2 are SGDLS and YYNGEE. The V and J ends lost 0 bases and 4 bases respectively, with 7 bases between them. The CDR3 DNA reads as TGTGCCAGCAGCGTAGGGGAGAGAGAGACCCAGTACTTC. Encoded protein: CASSVGERETQYF.

This rearrangement joins TRBV30 to TRBJ1-2, with TRBD1 identical over 7 bases. The germline gives CDR1 GTSNPN, CDR2 SVGIG (reference sequence). The CDR3 is 13 amino acids. Trimming at V came to 2 bases and at J to 2 bases, leaving 2 bases not matched to a gene. This CDR3 reads CAWSSQGNYGYTF. In nucleotides, the CDR3 is TGTGCCTGGAGTTCACAGGGGAACTATGGCTACACCTTC.

This rearrangement joins TRBV7-2 to TRBJ1-2; 7 nucleotides agree with TRBD1. Germline V gene sequence: CDR1 SGHTA, CDR2 FQGNSA. V shed 3 bases and J 8 bases; nucleotides not matched to a gene: 9. The CDR3 consists of 14 residues. CDR3 amino acids: CASSLSSDRDGYTF. In nucleotides, the CDR3 is TGTGCCAGCAGCTTGTCGTCCGACAGGGACGGCTACACCTTC.

The chain recombines TRBV7-2 with TRBJ1-3; D remains unclear. The CDR3 length is 14 residues. V lost 7 bases to trimming and J lost 2 bases, with 12 bases between them. Germline CDR1 is SGHTA and CDR2 is FQGNSA. CDR3 in DNA: TGTGCCAGCAACCCCGACCCCCCTGGAAACACCATATATTTT. This encodes CASNPDPPGNTIYF.

There are a few counts of this clonotype. The chain is built from TRBV28 and TRBJ2-7; 8 bases fit TRBD1. V lost 5 bases to trimming and J lost 5 bases; unmatched junction nucleotides: 14. From germline, CDR1 is MDHEN and CDR2 SYDVKM. This CDR3 contains 16 residues. This CDR3 reads CASSIEAGQGSNEQYF. The DNA of the CDR3 is TGTGCCAGCAGTATAGAAGCCGGACAGGGCAGCAACGAGCAGTACTTC.

This clonotype was picked up a small number of times. The chain joins TRBV11-2 to TRBJ2-3; no clear D gene. Germline V gives CDR1 SGHAT, CDR2 FQNNGV. Trimming removed 4 bases at V and 2 bases at J, with 22 bases between. CDR3 size: 18 residues. The CDR3 DNA reads as TGTGCCAGCAGCTCCATCAGAGGCCAATTACACCTCACAGATACGCAGTATTTT. Amino acids: CASSSIRGQLHLTDTQYF.

This clonotype was observed many times. DNA for the CDR3: TGTGCCAGCAGTCCCGTAGTGGGGAGGACCTCTGGAAACACCATATATTTT. Its protein product is CASSPVVGRTSGNTIYF. The chain combines TRBV6-5 with TRBJ1-3; no firm D call. CDR1 and CDR2 (germline): MNHEY, SVGAGI. This CDR3 comprises 17 residues. Trimming removed 5 bases from V and 0 bases from J, with 17 bases in between.

This clonotype was counted a few times. This sequence joins TRBV20-1 and TRBJ1-1, with 7 bases fitting TRBD1. V trimming: 5 bases; J trimming: 6 bases; junction bases outside the gene matches: 6. From germline, CDR1 is DFQATT and CDR2 SNEGSKA (reference sequence). The CDR3 consists of 12 residues. The CDR3: CSAPLRGPEAFF. CDR3 bases: TGCAGTGCTCCCCTAAGGGGGCCTGAAGCTTTCTTT.

V and J are TRBV28 and TRBJ2-2; the D gene is possibly TRBD2 (5 bases). The CDR3 runs 13 residues. Per germline, CDR1 MDHEN and CDR2 SYDVKM. Trimming pared 5 bases from V and 5 bases from J, leaving 9 bases between. This CDR3 reads CASSVSGTGELFF. The CDR3 bases are TGTGCCAGCAGTGTCAGCGGTACCGGGGAGCTGTTTTTT.

The chain has TRBV29-1 and TRBJ1-1, with D unclear. V was trimmed by 5 bases and J by 1 base, leaving 11 bases between them. The CDR3 sequence is 13 residues long. The V gene's germline CDR1 is SQVTM and CDR2 ANQGSEA. CDR3 sequence (DNA): TGCAGCGTTCCTCAGACGGAGAACACTGAAGCTTTCTTT. Protein product: CSVPQTENTEAFF.

This chain connects TRBV5-5 to TRBJ2-7; D is ambiguous. This CDR3 is 14 amino acids long. Germline-derived CDR1 and CDR2 are SGHKS and YYEKEE (reference sequence). Trimming stripped 2 bases from V and 3 bases from J, with 12 bases between. The CDR3 sequence: CASSFVANDYEQYF. The DNA of the CDR3 is TGTGCCAGCAGCTTTGTCGCTAACGACTACGAGCAGTACTTC.